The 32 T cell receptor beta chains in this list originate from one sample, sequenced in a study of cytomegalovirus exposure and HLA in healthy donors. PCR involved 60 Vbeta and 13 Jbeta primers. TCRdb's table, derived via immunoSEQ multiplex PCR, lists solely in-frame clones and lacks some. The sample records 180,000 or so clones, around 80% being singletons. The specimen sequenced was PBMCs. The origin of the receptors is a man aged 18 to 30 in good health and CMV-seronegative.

Here the CDR3 reads CASSVQGWRAANYGYTF. In nucleotides, the CDR3 is TGTGCCAGCAGTGTCCAGGGGTGGCGAGCCGCTAACTATGGCTACACCTTC. This chain links TRBV6-1 with TRBJ1-2, with D perhaps TRBD1 (6 bases). This CDR3 has 17 amino acids. The germline V and J ends were trimmed by 4 bases and 0 bases, with 18 bases remaining between them. The germline V gene has CDR1 MNHNS and CDR2 SASEGT.

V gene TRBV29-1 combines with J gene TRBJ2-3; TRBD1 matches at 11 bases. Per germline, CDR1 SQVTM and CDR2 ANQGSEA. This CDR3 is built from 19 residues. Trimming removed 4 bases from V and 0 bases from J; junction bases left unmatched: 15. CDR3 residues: CSVGGVRTGGLVSTDTQYF. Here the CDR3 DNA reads TGCAGCGTTGGGGGGGTTAGGACAGGGGGCTTAGTGAGCACAGATACGCAGTATTTT.

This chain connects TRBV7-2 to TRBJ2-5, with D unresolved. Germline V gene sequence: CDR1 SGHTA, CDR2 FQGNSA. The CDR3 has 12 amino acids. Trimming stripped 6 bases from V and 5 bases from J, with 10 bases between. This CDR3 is CASSTYRETQYF. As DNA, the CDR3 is TGTGCCAGCAGTACCTATCGGGAGACCCAGTACTTC. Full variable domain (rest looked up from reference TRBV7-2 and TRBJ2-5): GAGVSQSPSNKVTEKGKDVELRCDPISGHTALYWYRQSLGQGLEFLIYFQGNSAPDKSGLPSDRFSAERTGGSVSTLTIQRTQQEDSAVYLCASSTYRETQYFGPGTRLLVL.

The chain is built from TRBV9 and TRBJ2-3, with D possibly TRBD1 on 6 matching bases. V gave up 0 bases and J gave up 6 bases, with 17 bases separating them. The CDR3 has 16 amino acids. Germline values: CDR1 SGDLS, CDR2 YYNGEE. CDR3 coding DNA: TGTGCCAGCAGCGTAGACCCGGTAGGTCAGGGGGATACGCAGTATTTT. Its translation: CASSVDPVGQGDTQYF.

The CDR3 bases are TGTGCCAGCAGCTTAGACAGGGTCGGTAATTCACCCCTCCACTTT. Its translation: CASSLDRVGNSPLHF. This chain joins TRBV28 and TRBJ1-6, with 7 bases identical to TRBD1. Germline V gives CDR1 MDHEN, CDR2 SYDVKM. CDR3 length equals 15 residues. V shed 6 bases and J 6 bases; nucleotides not matched to a gene: 8. The entire variable domain, with the rest obtained from reference TRBV28 and TRBJ1-6, is as follows: DVKVTQSSRYLVKRTGEKVFLECVQDMDHENMFWYRQDPGLGLRLIYFSYDVKMKEKGDIPEGYSVSREKKERFSLILESASTNQTSMYLCASSLDRVGNSPLHFGNGTRLTVT.

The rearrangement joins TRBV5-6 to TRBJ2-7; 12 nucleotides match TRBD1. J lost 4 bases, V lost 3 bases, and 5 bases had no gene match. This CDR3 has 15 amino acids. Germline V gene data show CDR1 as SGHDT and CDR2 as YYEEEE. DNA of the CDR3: TGTGCCAGCAGCTACCGGGACAGGGGGCTGTACGAGCAGTACTTC. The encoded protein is CASSYRDRGLYEQYF.

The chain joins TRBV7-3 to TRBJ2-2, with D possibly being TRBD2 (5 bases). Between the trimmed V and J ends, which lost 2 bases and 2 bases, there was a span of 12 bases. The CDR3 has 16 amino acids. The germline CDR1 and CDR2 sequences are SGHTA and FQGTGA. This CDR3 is CASSLVVTKNTGELFF. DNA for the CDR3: TGTGCCAGCAGCTTAGTCGTGACTAAAAACACCGGGGAGCTGTTTTTT.

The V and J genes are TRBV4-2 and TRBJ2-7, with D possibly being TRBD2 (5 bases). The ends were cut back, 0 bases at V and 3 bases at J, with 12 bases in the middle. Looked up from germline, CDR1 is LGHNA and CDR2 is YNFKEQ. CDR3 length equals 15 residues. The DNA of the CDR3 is TGTGCCAGCAGCCAAGATCCGGGAAGAGACTACGAGCAGTACTTC. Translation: CASSQDPGRDYEQYF.

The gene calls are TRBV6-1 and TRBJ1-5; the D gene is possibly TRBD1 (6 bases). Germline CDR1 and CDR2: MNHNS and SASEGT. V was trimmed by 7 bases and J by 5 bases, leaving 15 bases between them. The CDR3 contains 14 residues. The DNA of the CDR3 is TGTGCCAGCACCCCCGGGAGGGGGGATCAGCCCCAGCATTTT. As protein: CASTPGRGDQPQHF.

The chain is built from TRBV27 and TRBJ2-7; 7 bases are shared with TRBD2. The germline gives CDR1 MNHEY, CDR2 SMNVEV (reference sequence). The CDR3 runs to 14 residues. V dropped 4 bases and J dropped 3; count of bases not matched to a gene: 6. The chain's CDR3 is CASSSRLASYEQYF. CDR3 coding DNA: TGTGCCAGCAGTTCCAGACTAGCAAGCTACGAGCAGTACTTC.

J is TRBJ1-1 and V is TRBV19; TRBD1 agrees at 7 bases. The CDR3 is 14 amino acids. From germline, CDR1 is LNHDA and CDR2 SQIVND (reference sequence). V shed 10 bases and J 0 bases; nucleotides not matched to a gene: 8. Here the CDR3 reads CATKQGSLNTEAFF. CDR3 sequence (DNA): TGTGCCACTAAACAGGGGTCCCTGAACACTGAAGCTTTCTTT. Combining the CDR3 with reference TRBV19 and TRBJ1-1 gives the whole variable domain DGGITQSPKYLFRKEGQNVTLSCEQNLNHDAMYWYRQDPGQGLRLIYYSQIVNDFQKGDIAEGYSVSREKKESFPLTVTSAQKNPTAFYLCATKQGSLNTEAFFGQGTRLTVV.

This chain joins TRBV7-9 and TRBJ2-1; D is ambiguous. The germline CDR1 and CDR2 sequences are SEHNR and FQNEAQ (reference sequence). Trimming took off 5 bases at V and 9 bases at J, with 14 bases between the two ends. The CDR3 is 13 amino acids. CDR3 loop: CASSPPGVGEQFF. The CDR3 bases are TGTGCCAGCAGCCCCCCAGGTGTCGGTGAGCAGTTCTTC.

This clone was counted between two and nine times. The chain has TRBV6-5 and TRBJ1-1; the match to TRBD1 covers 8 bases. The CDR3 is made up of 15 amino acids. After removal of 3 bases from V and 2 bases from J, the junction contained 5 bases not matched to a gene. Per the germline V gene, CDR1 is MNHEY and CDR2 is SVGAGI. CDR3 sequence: CASSYSDRGNTEAFF. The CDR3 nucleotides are TGTGCCAGCAGTTATTCCGACAGGGGAAACACTGAAGCTTTCTTT.

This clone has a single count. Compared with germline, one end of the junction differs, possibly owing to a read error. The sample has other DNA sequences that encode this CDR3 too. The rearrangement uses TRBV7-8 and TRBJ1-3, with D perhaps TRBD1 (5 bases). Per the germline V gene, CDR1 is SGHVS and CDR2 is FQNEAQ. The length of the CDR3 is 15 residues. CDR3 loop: CASSLDGGKGNTIYF. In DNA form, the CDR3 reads TGCGCCAGCAGCTTAGACGGGGGGAAAGGAAACACCATATATTTT.

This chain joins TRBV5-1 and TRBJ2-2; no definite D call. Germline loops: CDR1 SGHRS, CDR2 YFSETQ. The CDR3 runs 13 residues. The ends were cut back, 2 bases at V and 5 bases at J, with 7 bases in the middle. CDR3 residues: CASSFLSTGELFF. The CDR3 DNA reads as TGCGCCAGCAGCTTCCTCTCGACCGGGGAGCTGTTTTTT. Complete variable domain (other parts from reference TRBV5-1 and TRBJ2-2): KAGVTQTPRYLIKTRGQQVTLSCSPISGHRSVSWYQQTPGQGLQFLFEYFSETQRNKGNFPGRFSGRQFSNSRSEMNVSTLELGDSALYLCASSFLSTGELFFGEGSRLTVL.

The CDR3 DNA reads TGTGCCAGCAGTTCCTTGGACAGGGGGCATGGCTACACCTTC. The encoded protein is CASSSLDRGHGYTF. This chain joins TRBV27 and TRBJ1-2; 11 nucleotides line up with TRBD1. Germline loops: CDR1 MNHEY, CDR2 SMNVEV (reference sequence). CDR3 length: 14 residues. V lost 4 bases, J lost 6 bases, and 4 bases stayed unmatched.

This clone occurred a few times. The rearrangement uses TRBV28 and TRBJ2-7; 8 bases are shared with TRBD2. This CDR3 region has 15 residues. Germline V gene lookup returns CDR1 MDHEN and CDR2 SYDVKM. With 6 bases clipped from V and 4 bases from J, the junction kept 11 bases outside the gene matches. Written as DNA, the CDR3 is TGTGCCAGCAGAAAATCGATAGCGGGGAATTACGAGCAGTACTTC. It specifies CASRKSIAGNYEQYF.

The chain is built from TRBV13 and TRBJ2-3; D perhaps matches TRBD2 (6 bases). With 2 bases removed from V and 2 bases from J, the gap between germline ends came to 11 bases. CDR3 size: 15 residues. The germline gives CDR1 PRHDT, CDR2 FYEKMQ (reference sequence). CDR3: CASSLKGLYTDTQYF. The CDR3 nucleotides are TGTGCCAGCAGCTTAAAGGGACTTTACACAGATACGCAGTATTTT.

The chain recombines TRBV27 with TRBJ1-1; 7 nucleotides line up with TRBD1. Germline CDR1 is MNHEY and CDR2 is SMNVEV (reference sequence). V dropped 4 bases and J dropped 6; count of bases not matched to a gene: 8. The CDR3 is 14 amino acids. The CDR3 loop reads CASSYGGGSAEAFF. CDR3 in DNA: TGTGCCAGCAGTTATGGAGGGGGCTCGGCTGAAGCTTTCTTT.

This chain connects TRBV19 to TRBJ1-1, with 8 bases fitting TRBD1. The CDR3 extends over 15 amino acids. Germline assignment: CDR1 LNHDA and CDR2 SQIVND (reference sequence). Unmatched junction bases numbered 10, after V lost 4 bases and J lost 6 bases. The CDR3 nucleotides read TGTGCCAGTAGTAGTATGACAGGGGAAGCATCTGAAGCTTTCTTT. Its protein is CASSSMTGEASEAFF.

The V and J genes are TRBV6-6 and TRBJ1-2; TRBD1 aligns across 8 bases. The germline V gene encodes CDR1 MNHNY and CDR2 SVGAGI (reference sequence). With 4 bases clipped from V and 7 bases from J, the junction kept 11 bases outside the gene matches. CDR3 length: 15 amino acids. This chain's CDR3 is CASSSPGQADFGYTF. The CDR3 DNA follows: TGTGCCAGCAGTTCGCCGGGACAGGCTGACTTTGGCTACACCTTC.

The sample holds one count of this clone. In nucleotides, the CDR3 is TGTGCCAGCAGCCCCGTTGAGGGCTATGGCTACACCTTC. Protein sequence: CASSPVEGYGYTF. The rearrangement uses TRBV6-5 and TRBJ1-2, with unresolved D. The CDR3 length is 13 residues. CDR1 is MNHEY, CDR2 SVGAGI, per germline. V was clipped by 6 bases and J by 4 bases, with 12 bases between them.

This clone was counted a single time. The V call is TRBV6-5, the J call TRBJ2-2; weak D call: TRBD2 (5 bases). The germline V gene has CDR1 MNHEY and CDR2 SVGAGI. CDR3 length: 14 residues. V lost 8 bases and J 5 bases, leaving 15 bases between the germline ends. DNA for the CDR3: TGTGCCAGCCGGGGTTTTTTAGGAACCGGGGAGCTGTTTTTT. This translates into CASRGFLGTGELFF.

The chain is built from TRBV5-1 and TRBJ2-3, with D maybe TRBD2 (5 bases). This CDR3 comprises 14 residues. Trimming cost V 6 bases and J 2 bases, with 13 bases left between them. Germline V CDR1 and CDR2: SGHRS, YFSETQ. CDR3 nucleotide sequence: TGCGCCAGCACGGCGGGTTCTCTCACAGATACGCAGTATTTT. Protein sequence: CASTAGSLTDTQYF.

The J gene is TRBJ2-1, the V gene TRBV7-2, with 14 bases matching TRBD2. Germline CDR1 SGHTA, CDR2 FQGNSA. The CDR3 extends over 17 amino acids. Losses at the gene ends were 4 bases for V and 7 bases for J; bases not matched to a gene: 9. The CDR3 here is CASSSQARLAGGNEQFF. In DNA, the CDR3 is TGTGCCAGCAGCTCCCAGGCCCGACTAGCGGGAGGGAATGAGCAGTTCTTC.

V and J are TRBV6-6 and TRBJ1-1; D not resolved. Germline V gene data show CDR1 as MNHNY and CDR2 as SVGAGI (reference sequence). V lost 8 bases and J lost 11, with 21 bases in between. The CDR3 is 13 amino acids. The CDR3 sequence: CASLQTGSLFAFF. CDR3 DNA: TGTGCCAGCCTTCAAACCGGGAGTTTGTTTGCTTTCTTT.

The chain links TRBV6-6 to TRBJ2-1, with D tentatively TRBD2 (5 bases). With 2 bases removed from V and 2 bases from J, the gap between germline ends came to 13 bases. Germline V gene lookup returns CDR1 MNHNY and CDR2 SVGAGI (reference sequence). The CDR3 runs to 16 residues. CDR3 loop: CASSYRVGVTYNEQFF. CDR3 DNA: TGTGCCAGCAGTTACCGAGTGGGAGTGACCTACAATGAGCAGTTCTTC.

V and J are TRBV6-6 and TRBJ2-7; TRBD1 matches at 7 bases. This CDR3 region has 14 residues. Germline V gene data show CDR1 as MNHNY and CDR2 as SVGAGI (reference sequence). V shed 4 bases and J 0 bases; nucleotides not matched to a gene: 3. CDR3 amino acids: CASSFRDSSYEQYF. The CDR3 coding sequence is TGTGCCAGCAGTTTCCGGGACAGCTCCTACGAGCAGTACTTC.

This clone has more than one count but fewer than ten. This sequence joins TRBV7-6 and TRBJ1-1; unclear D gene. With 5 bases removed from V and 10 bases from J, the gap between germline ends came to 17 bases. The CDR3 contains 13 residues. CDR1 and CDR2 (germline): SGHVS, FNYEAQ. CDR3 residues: CASSARGPVAAFF. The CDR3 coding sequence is TGTGCCAGCAGCGCTAGAGGCCCTGTGGCAGCTTTCTTT.

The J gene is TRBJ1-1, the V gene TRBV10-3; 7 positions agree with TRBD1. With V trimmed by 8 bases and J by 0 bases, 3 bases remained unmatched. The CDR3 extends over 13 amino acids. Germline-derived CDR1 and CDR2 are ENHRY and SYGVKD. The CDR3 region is CAIGGTVNTEAFF. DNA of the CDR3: TGTGCCATCGGGGGGACAGTGAACACTGAAGCTTTCTTT.

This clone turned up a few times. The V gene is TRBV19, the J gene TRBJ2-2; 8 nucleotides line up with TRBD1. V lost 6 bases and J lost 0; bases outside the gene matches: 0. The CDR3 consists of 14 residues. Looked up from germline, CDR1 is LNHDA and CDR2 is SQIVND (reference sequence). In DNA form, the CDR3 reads TGTGCCAGTAGACAGGGGGCGAACACCGGGGAGCTGTTTTTT. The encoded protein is CASRQGANTGELFF.

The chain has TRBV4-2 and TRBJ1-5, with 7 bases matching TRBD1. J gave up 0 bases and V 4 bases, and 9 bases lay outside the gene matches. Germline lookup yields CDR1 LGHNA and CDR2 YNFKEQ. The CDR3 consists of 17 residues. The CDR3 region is CASSLRDRSYSNQPQHF. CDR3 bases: TGTGCCAGCAGCCTGAGGGACAGAAGTTATAGCAATCAGCCCCAGCATTTT.